This T cell receptor (beta chain) was found in a study of shared clonotypes between healthy human individuals. About the research overall: Donors were a couple of women and a few men aged 18 to 49.

The V gene lost 3 bases and the J gene lost 3 bases, with 12 bases spanning the gap. The germline V gene encodes CDR1 LNHDA and CDR2 SQIVND (reference sequence). The CDR3 consists of 14 residues. With regard to this clone: Its antigen is unidentified.

Study-wide points: Larger estimated richness was generally recorded for naive subsets relative to memory subsets. A handful of donors had 5% to 6% of their naive CD4 clonotypes in common.

Deep-level settings were used for running the assay. Assay: immunoSEQ multiplex PCR; the TCRdb copy retains only in-frame clones and omits some. The top ten hold 1.8% of the sample, which has 600,000 to 750,000 clones, roughly 72% seen once. Sequencing was done on a sample of memory CD4+ T cells sorted from blood. Specified subset: CD45RA-negative fraction. V is TRBV19 and J is TRBJ2-7; D is perhaps TRBD1 (5 bases). The sequence came from a woman in her 30s in good health. The CDR3 DNA sequence: TGTGCCAGTAGTATGCAGGGCGCTATCTACGAGCAGTACTTC. Protein product: CASSMQGAIYEQYF. The full variable domain, rest sourced from reference TRBV19 and TRBJ2-7, is DGGITQSPKYLFRKEGQNVTLSCEQNLNHDAMYWYRQDPGQGLRLIYYSQIVNDFQKGDIAEGYSVSREKKESFPLTVTSAQKNPTAFYLCASSMQGAIYEQYFGPGTRLTVT.